These 5 T cell receptor beta chains were all obtained from the same sample, sequenced in a study of cytomegalovirus exposure and HLA in healthy donors. The PCR employed 60 Vbeta primers together with 13 Jbeta primers. The data were produced by immunoSEQ multiplex PCR, yet TCRdb's version contains in-frame clones alone and is incomplete. The top ten hold 2.5% to 3.5% of the sample, which has approximately 170,000 clones, 60% to 85% seen once. Sequenced material: PBMCs. Source of these receptors: a female donor in good health and CMV-seronegative.

The chain carries TRBV5-1 and TRBJ2-3; the match to TRBD2 covers 13 bases. The germline V gene encodes CDR1 SGHRS and CDR2 YFSETQ. Trimming took 0 bases from V and 3 from J; bases not matched to a gene: 10. The CDR3 is made up of 19 amino acids. The CDR3 spells CASSLERLAGGLGTDTQYF. DNA for the CDR3: TGCGCCAGCAGCTTGGAACGACTAGCGGGAGGTCTTGGAACAGATACGCAGTATTTT.

This chain links TRBV27 with TRBJ2-7; 7 nucleotides match TRBD1. Unmatched junction bases numbered 8, after V lost 3 bases and J lost 3 bases. CDR1 is MNHEY, CDR2 SMNVEV, per germline (reference sequence). The CDR3 contains 15 residues. The CDR3 DNA follows: TGTGCCAGCAGTTTGGCCGGGACAGCCGACTACGAGCAGTACTTC. Protein sequence: CASSLAGTADYEQYF.

This chain uses TRBV4-3 with TRBJ1-1, with TRBD1 matching 7 bases. The V segment lost 0 bases and the J segment 4 bases; nucleotides outside the gene matches: 8. CDR3 size: 16 residues. The germline V gene has CDR1 LGHNA and CDR2 YSLEER. CDR3 sequence (DNA): TGCGCCAGCAGCCAAGATGAAAGGGGGCTGAGCACTGAAGCTTTCTTT. Amino acid sequence: CASSQDERGLSTEAFF.

The J gene is TRBJ1-6, the V gene TRBV19, with 7 bases aligning to TRBD1. The junction had 6 bases not matched to a gene; V was cut back by 6 bases and J by 7 bases. The germline V gene encodes CDR1 LNHDA and CDR2 SQIVND (reference sequence). The CDR3 spans 14 residues. DNA of the CDR3: TGTGCCAGTAGCGACAGGGTCGGAAATTCACCCCTCCACTTT. Translated: CASSDRVGNSPLHF.

The chain is built from TRBV19 and TRBJ2-7, with 8 bases aligning to TRBD1. The trim removed 4 bases at V and 3 bases at J, leaving 11 bases unmatched. The CDR3 consists of 16 residues. Germline V gives CDR1 LNHDA, CDR2 SQIVND (reference sequence). CDR3 nucleotides: TGTGCCAGTAGTAGTCGTTTCGGACAGGGATACTACGAGCAGTACTTC. Translated, it gives CASSSRFGQGYYEQYF.